The 14 T cell receptor beta chains presented below share a single source sample, sequenced in a study of cytomegalovirus exposure and HLA in healthy donors. 60 Vbeta and 13 Jbeta primers were used in PCR. The data were produced by immunoSEQ multiplex PCR, yet TCRdb's version contains in-frame clones alone and is incomplete. The sample records 150,000 or so clones, about 80% being singletons. The sequencing input was PBMCs. These receptors all come from a woman aged 40 to 50 in good health and CMV-seronegative.

This clone was picked up a small number of times. Other DNA sequences in the sample encode the same CDR3. The DNA of the CDR3 is TGTGCCAGCAGCGTCGGACAGGCGAGCACAGATACGCAGTATTTT. It encodes CASSVGQASTDTQYF. The chain combines TRBV9 with TRBJ2-3, with 7 bases fitting TRBD1. CDR1 is SGDLS and CDR2 is YYNGEE in the germline V gene. The CDR3 is 15 residues long. V was clipped by 2 bases and J by 0 bases; unmatched bases: 3.

The CDR3 loop is CASSPAGINYGYTF. CDR3 sequence (DNA): TGTGCCAGCAGCCCAGCCGGGATTAACTATGGCTACACCTTC. V and J are TRBV9 and TRBJ1-2; D remains ambiguous. Germline CDR1 is SGDLS and CDR2 is YYNGEE. The ends were cut back, 4 bases at V and 1 base at J, with 11 bases in the middle. The length of the CDR3 is 14 residues.

The CDR3 region is CASSFSVYEQYF. CDR3 nucleotides: TGTGCCAGCAGCTTCTCCGTCTACGAGCAGTACTTC. V gene TRBV5-6 combines with J gene TRBJ2-7; D gene ambiguous. CDR3 size: 12 residues. Germline V gives CDR1 SGHDT, CDR2 YYEEEE. The germline V and J ends were trimmed by 2 bases and 3 bases, with 6 bases remaining between them.

The chain recombines TRBV30 with TRBJ2-3, with D possibly matching TRBD1 (5 bases). V dropped 3 bases and J dropped 9 bases, with 13 bases sitting between them. The CDR3 consists of 12 residues. Per the germline V gene, CDR1 is GTSNPN and CDR2 is SVGIG (reference sequence). The CDR3 is CAWSSMAGTQYF. CDR3 DNA sequence: TGTGCCTGGAGCTCGATGGCAGGGACGCAGTATTTT. The complete variable domain, with remaining parts taken from reference TRBV30 and TRBJ2-3, reads SQTIHQWPATLVQPVGSPLSLECTVEGTSNPNLYWYRQAAGRGLQLLFYSVGIGQISSEVPQNLSASRPQDRQFILSSKKLLLSDSGFYLCAWSSMAGTQYFGPGTRLTVL.

The chain employs TRBV5-1 and TRBJ2-3, with 7 bases lining up with TRBD2. V dropped 4 bases and J dropped 6; count of bases not matched to a gene: 11. This CDR3 is 15 amino acids long. Germline V gene sequence: CDR1 SGHRS, CDR2 YFSETQ. For the CDR3, the DNA is TGCGCCAGCAGCGGGGGGGGATCAGTCGGGGATACGCAGTATTTT. Translation: CASSGGGSVGDTQYF.

The V and J genes are TRBV9 and TRBJ1-4; 8 positions match TRBD1. CDR3 size: 13 residues. Germline CDR1 reads SGDLS; CDR2 reads YYNGEE. V gave up 2 bases and J gave up 11 bases; unmatched junction bases: 5. CDR3 sequence (DNA): TGTGCCAGCAGCGTGACAGGGGCCGGGAAACTGTTTTTT. Translation gives CASSVTGAGKLFF.

CDR3 nucleotide sequence: TGTGCCAGCAGGAACAGGGGGCACAATAGCAATCAGCCCCAGCATTTT. Translating it yields CASRNRGHNSNQPQHF. The chain carries TRBV27 and TRBJ1-5; TRBD1 matches at 9 bases. This CDR3 has 16 amino acids. Per germline, CDR1 MNHEY and CDR2 SMNVEV (reference sequence). V was pared by 6 bases and J by 0 bases, with 6 bases of the junction left unmatched.

J is TRBJ2-7 and V is TRBV5-4; the match to TRBD1 covers 8 bases. Per the germline V gene, CDR1 is SGHNT and CDR2 is YYREEE (reference sequence). J was trimmed by 0 bases and V by 6 bases; bases with no gene match: 2. The CDR3 extends over 13 amino acids. Here the CDR3 reads CASTGGDSYEQYF. The CDR3, as DNA: TGTGCCAGCACAGGGGGCGACTCCTACGAGCAGTACTTC.

V usage is TRBV27 and J usage is TRBJ1-2, with D perhaps TRBD1 (5 bases). V shed 6 bases and J shed 6 bases, with 14 bases lying between them. The CDR3 spans 13 residues. Germline CDR1 MNHEY, CDR2 SMNVEV (reference sequence). CDR3 loop: CASRGGGWDGYTF. The CDR3 DNA reads as TGTGCCAGCAGGGGCGGGGGATGGGATGGCTACACCTTC.

V is TRBV7-3 and J is TRBJ2-1; 7 nucleotides align to TRBD2. The length of the CDR3 is 13 residues. The V gene end was trimmed by 2 bases and the J gene end by 8 bases; junction bases not matched to a gene: 3. Germline-derived CDR1 and CDR2 are SGHTA and FQGTGA. The CDR3, as DNA: TGTGCCAGCAGCTTACCGGGGGGACATGAGCAGTTCTTC. Its protein is CASSLPGGHEQFF.

CDR3 loop: CASSYGARKAKNIQYF. CDR3 in DNA: TGTGCCAGCAGTTACGGGGCTAGGAAGGCCAAAAACATTCAGTACTTC. The chain recombines TRBV6-5 with TRBJ2-4, with D possibly being TRBD1 (5 bases). With 2 bases removed from V and 1 base from J, the gap between germline ends came to 12 bases. In germline, CDR1 is MNHEY, CDR2 SVGAGI. CDR3 size: 16 residues.

This chain connects TRBV30 to TRBJ1-4, with a tentative D call TRBD1 (6 bases). The CDR3 covers 15 residues. Germline CDR1 GTSNPN, CDR2 SVGIG (reference sequence). The V end lost 1 base, the J end lost 5 bases, and 14 bases lay between the germline ends. CDR3 loop: CAWSDEGGENEKLFF. CDR3 in DNA: TGTGCCTGGAGTGATGAAGGGGGAGAGAATGAAAAACTGTTTTTT.

The J gene is TRBJ1-2, the V gene TRBV29-1; a possible D gene is TRBD1 (5 bases). Deletions cut 1 base from V and 0 bases from J, with 18 bases between. The CDR3 covers 17 residues. Germline V gene lookup returns CDR1 SQVTM and CDR2 ANQGSEA. CDR3 sequence reads: CSVEGGGAVYSNYGYTF. The CDR3 DNA sequence: TGCAGCGTTGAAGGGGGAGGGGCAGTTTACTCTAACTATGGCTACACCTTC.

The J gene is TRBJ2-7, the V gene TRBV6-5; TRBD2 might be the D (6 bases). Germline V gene lookup returns CDR1 MNHEY and CDR2 SVGAGI. The CDR3 loop spans 16 amino acids. V was pared by 4 bases and J by 3 bases, with 19 bases between. The CDR3 coding sequence is TGTGCCAGCAGTTCCCGCGCGGGGTGGACCCGCTACGAGCAGTACTTC. Translation: CASSSRAGWTRYEQYF.